What follows are 11 T cell receptor beta chains derived from one specimen sequenced in a study of CD8 T cells in ankylosing spondylitis. A single record per CDR3 protein comes from TCRdb applying MiXCR to the 5' RACE reads. The top ten hold roughly 16% of the sample, which has roughly 160,000 distinct CDR3 sequences, 8.5% to 10% seen once. Sequenced material: blood, either unsorted or a sorted T cell fraction (not recorded which). These receptors were collected from a female donor with ankylosing spondylitis or in good health (not recorded which).

A few counts support this clonotype. The chain joins TRBV5-1 to TRBJ2-7; the match to TRBD1 covers 9 bases. V was pared by 5 bases and J by 3 bases, with 9 bases of the junction left unmatched. This CDR3 comprises 15 residues. Germline-derived CDR1 and CDR2 are SGHRS and YFSETQ. The chain's CDR3 is CASSLDRGAYYEQYF. In nucleotides, the CDR3 is TGCGCCAGCAGTCTAGACAGGGGGGCTTACTACGAGCAGTACTTC.

This chain uses TRBV3-1 with TRBJ2-1; either TRBD1 or TRBD2 may fit D (5 bases each). Germline V lookup: CDR1 LGHDT, CDR2 YNNKEL (reference sequence). The CDR3 covers 13 residues. V was pared by 4 bases and J by 9 bases, with 13 bases between. The CDR3, as DNA: TGTGCCAGCAGCCGCTGGGACCGGGGTGAGCAGTTCTTC. It is translated as CASSRWDRGEQFF.

This clonotype has just a few counts. The chain recombines TRBV7-9 with TRBJ2-7, with 10 nucleotides matching TRBD2. Germline V CDR1 and CDR2: SEHNR, FQNEAQ (reference sequence). The CDR3 has 14 amino acids. The V segment lost 4 bases and the J segment 4 bases; nucleotides outside the gene matches: 4. CDR3 nucleotide sequence: TGTGCCAGCAGCTCCCGGACTAGCGGTTACGAGCAGTACTTC. It codes for CASSSRTSGYEQYF.

This chain uses TRBV4-3 with TRBJ2-3; no reliable D call. The CDR3 contains 15 residues. The V gene lost 4 bases and the J gene lost 2 bases, with 13 bases spanning the gap. Germline CDR1 LGHNA, CDR2 YSLEER. The chain's CDR3 is CASSPVTSFTDTQYF. DNA for the CDR3: TGCGCCAGCAGCCCGGTAACTTCTTTCACAGATACGCAGTATTTT.

This clonotype was recorded a few times. The chain has TRBV5-6 and TRBJ2-1; either TRBD1 or TRBD2 may supply D (5 bases each). V was trimmed by 0 bases and J by 13 bases, leaving 17 bases between them. Germline CDR1 is SGHDT and CDR2 is YYEEEE. This CDR3 is built from 14 residues. CDR3 DNA sequence: TGTGCCAGCAGCTTGGGAGGGCGGCAGGGTCTTCAGTTCTTC. This encodes CASSLGGRQGLQFF.

This clonotype came up a few times. The chain is built from TRBV6-2 or TRBV6-3 and TRBJ2-1; D is ambiguous. Trimming removed 4 bases from V and 0 bases from J, with 13 bases in between. The CDR3 has 16 residues. Germline CDR1 MNHEY, CDR2 SVGEGT. The CDR3 loop reads CASSSVLQSSYNEQFF. CDR3 DNA: TGTGCCAGCAGTTCTGTCTTACAGAGCTCCTACAATGAGCAGTTCTTC.

Ten or more counts support this clonotype. The chain carries TRBV28 and TRBJ2-1; no firm D call. The CDR3 is 11 amino acids. V was shortened by 5 bases and J by 6 bases, with 5 bases between the two germline ends. The germline V gene encodes CDR1 MDHEN and CDR2 SYDVKM. CDR3 nucleotide sequence: TGTGCCAGCAGTCATGGCAATGAGCAGTTCTTC. Its protein product is CASSHGNEQFF.

Ten or more counts support this clonotype. The rearrangement links TRBV29-1 to TRBJ2-1; no firm D call. This CDR3 region has 12 residues. V lost 8 bases and J lost 1, with 9 bases in between. CDR1 is SQVTM, CDR2 ANQGSEA, per germline. The CDR3 protein is CSSEVSYNEQFF. DNA of the CDR3: TGCAGCTCTGAGGTATCCTACAATGAGCAGTTCTTC.

In its sample, this clonotype was seen a few times. The chain employs TRBV7-9 and TRBJ1-4; D is ambiguous. The CDR3 spans 12 residues. Germline values: CDR1 SEHNR, CDR2 FQNEAQ (reference sequence). V lost 0 bases and J lost 8, with 4 bases in between. The CDR3 loop is CASSLAQEKLFF. The CDR3 DNA reads TGTGCCAGCAGCTTAGCACAGGAAAAACTGTTTTTT.

This clonotype was observed at least ten times. The V and J genes are TRBV5-1 and TRBJ2-7, with 11 bases aligning to TRBD2. V lost 0 bases to trimming and J lost 3 bases; unmatched junction nucleotides: 8. Germline V gene sequence: CDR1 SGHRS, CDR2 YFSETQ. The CDR3 runs 17 residues. Here the CDR3 reads CASSLDRTSGLFYEQYF. As DNA, the CDR3 is TGCGCCAGCAGCTTGGACCGGACTAGCGGGCTGTTCTACGAGCAGTACTTC. The full variable domain, rest sourced from reference TRBV5-1 and TRBJ2-7, is KAGVTQTPRYLIKTRGQQVTLSCSPISGHRSVSWYQQTPGQGLQFLFEYFSETQRNKGNFPGRFSGRQFSNSRSEMNVSTLELGDSALYLCASSLDRTSGLFYEQYFGPGTRLTVT.

The chain has TRBV20-1 and TRBJ2-7, with TRBD2 identical over 11 bases. The length of the CDR3 is 14 residues. The V and J ends lost 0 bases and 5 bases, in that order; junction bases with no gene match: 3. Germline CDR1 and CDR2: DFQATT and SNEGSKA (reference sequence). The CDR3: CSARDTSGSDEQYF. The CDR3 coding sequence is TGCAGTGCTAGAGATACTAGCGGGAGCGACGAGCAGTACTTC.